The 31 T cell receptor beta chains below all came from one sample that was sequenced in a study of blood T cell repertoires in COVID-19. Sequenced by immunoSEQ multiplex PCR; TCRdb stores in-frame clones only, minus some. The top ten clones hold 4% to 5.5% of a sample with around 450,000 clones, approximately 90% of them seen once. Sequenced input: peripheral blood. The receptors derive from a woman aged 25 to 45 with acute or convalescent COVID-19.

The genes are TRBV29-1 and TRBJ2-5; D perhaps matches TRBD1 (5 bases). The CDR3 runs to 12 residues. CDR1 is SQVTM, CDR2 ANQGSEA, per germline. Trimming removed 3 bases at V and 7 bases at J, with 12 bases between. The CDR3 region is CSVDTGQGTQYF. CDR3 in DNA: TGCAGCGTTGATACCGGGCAGGGGACCCAGTACTTC.

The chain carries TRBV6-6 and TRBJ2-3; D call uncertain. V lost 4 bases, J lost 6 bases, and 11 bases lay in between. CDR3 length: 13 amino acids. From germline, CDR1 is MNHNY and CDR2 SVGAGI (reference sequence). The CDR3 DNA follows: TGTGCCAGCAGTTCCCTCTCCGCGGATACGCAGTATTTT. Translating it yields CASSSLSADTQYF.

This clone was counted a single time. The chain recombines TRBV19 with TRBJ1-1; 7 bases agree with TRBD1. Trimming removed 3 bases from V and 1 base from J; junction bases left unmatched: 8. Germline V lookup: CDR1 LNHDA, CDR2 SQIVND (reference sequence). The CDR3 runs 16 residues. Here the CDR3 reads CASSIGGQGGNTEAFF. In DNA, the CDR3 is TGTGCCAGTAGTATCGGGGGCCAGGGGGGGAACACTGAAGCTTTCTTT.

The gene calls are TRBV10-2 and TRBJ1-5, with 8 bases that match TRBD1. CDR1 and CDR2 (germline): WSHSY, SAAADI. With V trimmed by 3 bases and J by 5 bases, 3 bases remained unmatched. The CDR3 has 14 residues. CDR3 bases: TGCGCCAGCAGTGAAGGGACAGGTTATCAGCCCCAGCATTTT. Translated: CASSEGTGYQPQHF.

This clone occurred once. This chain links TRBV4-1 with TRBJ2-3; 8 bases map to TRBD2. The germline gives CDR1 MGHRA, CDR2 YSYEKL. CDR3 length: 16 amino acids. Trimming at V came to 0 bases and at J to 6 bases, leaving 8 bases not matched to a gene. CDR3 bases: TGCGCCAGCAGCCAAGAACGAGCGGGGGCCGGGGATACGCAGTATTTT. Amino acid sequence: CASSQERAGAGDTQYF.

In DNA form, the CDR3 reads TGTGCCAGCAACCTACAGGGAGACTACGAGCAGTACTTC. Its translation: CASNLQGDYEQYF. The rearrangement uses TRBV5-6 and TRBJ2-7, with D possibly matching TRBD1 (6 bases). There are 13 residues in the CDR3. Deletions cut 6 bases from V and 3 bases from J, with 13 bases between. The germline CDR1 and CDR2 sequences are SGHDT and YYEEEE.

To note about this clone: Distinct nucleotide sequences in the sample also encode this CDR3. The CDR3 region is CASSVSAGELFF. In nucleotides, the CDR3 is TGTGCCAGCAGCGTCTCCGCCGGGGAGCTGTTTTTT. The gene calls are TRBV9 and TRBJ2-2; D ambiguous. With 2 bases removed from V and 6 bases from J, the gap between germline ends came to 5 bases. The germline CDR1 and CDR2 sequences are SGDLS and YYNGEE. The CDR3 extends over 12 amino acids.

The CDR3 coding sequence is TGTGCCAGTAGTACCTTGAGCGGGAGGGACGAGCAGTACTTC. It translates to CASSTLSGRDEQYF. The chain couples TRBV19 to TRBJ2-7, with TRBD2 matching 10 bases. The CDR3 runs to 14 residues. Germline loops: CDR1 LNHDA, CDR2 SQIVND (reference sequence). Germline trimming cut 4 bases from V and 5 bases from J; bases unmatched to any gene: 5.

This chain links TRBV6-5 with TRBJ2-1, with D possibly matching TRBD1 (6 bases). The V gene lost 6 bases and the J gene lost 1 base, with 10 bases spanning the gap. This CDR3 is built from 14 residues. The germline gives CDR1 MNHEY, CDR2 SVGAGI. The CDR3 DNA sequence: TGTGCCAGCAGCAATGGACAGTCCTACAATGAGCAGTTCTTC. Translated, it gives CASSNGQSYNEQFF.

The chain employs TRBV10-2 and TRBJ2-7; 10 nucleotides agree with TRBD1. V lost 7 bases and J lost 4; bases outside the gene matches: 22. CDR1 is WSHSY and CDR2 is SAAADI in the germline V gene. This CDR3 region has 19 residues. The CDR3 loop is CASTLPGRDRGGVWYEQYF. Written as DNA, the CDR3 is TGCGCCAGCACCCTTCCCGGCCGGGACAGGGGAGGAGTCTGGTACGAGCAGTACTTC.

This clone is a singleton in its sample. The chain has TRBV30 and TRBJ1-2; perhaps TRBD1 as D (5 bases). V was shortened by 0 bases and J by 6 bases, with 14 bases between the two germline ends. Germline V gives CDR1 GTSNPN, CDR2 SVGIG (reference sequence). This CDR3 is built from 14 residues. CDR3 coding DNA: TGTGCCTGGAGTGTACTCTTCGGGGGGAATGGCTACACCTTC. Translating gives CAWSVLFGGNGYTF.

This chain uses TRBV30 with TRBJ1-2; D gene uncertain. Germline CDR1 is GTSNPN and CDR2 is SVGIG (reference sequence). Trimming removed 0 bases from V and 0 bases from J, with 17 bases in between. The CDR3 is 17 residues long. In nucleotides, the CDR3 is TGTGCCTGGAGTGTACTAGCTCGAGGGCCCGCTAACTATGGCTACACCTTC. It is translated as CAWSVLARGPANYGYTF.

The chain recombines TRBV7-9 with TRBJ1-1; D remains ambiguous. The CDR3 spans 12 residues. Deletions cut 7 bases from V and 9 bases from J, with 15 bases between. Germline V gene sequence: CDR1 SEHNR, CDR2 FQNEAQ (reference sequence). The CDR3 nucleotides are TGTGCCAGCACCGGAGGAGGCCCAAAAGCTTTCTTT. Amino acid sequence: CASTGGGPKAFF.

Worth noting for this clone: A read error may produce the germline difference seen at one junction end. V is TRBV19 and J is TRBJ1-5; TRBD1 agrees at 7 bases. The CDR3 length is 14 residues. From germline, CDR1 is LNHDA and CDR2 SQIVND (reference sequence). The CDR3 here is CASTIQGTNQPQHF. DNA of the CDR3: TGTGCCAGTACTATACAGGGGACCAATCAGCCCCAGCATTTT. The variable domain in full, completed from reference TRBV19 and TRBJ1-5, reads DGGITQSPKYLFRKEGQNVTLSCEQNLNHDAMYWYRQDPGQGLRLIYYSQIVNDFQKGDIAEGYSVSREKKESFPLTVTSAQKNPTAFYLCASTIQGTNQPQHFGDGTRLSIL.

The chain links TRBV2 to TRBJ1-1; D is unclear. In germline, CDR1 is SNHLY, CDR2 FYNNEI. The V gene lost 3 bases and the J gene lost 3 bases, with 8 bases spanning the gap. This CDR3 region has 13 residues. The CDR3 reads CASSERDYTEAFF. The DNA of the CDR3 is TGTGCCAGCAGTGAGAGGGATTACACTGAAGCTTTCTTT. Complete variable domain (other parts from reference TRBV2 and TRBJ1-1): EPEVTQTPSHQVTQMGQEVILRCVPISNHLYFYWYRQILGQKVEFLVSFYNNEISEKSEIFDDQFSVERPDGSNFTLKIRSTKLEDSAMYFCASSERDYTEAFFGQGTRLTVV.

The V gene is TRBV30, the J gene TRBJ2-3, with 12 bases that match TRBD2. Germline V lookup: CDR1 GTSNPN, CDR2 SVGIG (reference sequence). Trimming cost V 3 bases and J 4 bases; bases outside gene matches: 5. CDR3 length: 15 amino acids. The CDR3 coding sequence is TGTGCCTGGAGCAAACTAGCGGGGGGCTCAGATACGCAGTATTTT. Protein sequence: CAWSKLAGGSDTQYF. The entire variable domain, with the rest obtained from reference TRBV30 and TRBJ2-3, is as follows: SQTIHQWPATLVQPVGSPLSLECTVEGTSNPNLYWYRQAAGRGLQLLFYSVGIGQISSEVPQNLSASRPQDRQFILSSKKLLLSDSGFYLCAWSKLAGGSDTQYFGPGTRLTVL.

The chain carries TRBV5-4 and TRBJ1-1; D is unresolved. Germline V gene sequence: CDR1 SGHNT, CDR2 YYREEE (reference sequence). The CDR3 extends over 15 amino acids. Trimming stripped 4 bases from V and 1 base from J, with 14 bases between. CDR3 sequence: CASSAGGSPNTEAFF. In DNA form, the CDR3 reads TGTGCCAGCAGCGCGGGCGGCAGTCCGAACACTGAAGCTTTCTTT.

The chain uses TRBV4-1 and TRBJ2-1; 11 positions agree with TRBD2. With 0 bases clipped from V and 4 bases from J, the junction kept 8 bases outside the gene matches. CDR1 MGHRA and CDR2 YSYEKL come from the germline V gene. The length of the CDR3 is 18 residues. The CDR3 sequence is CASSQDPPSGGRYNEQFF. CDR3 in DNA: TGCGCCAGCAGCCAAGACCCCCCTAGCGGGGGGAGATACAATGAGCAGTTCTTC.

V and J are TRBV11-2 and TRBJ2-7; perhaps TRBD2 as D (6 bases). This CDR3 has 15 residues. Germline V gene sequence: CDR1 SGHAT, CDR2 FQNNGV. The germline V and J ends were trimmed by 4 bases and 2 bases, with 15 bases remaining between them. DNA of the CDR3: TGTGCCAGCAGCTCTCTTAGCGGCGGCACCTACGAGCAGTACTTC. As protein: CASSSLSGGTYEQYF.

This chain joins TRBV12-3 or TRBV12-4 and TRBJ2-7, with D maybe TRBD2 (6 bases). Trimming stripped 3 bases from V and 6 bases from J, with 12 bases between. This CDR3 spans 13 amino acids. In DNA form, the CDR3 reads TGTGCCAGCAGTTTTTTGTCCGGGGGCGAGCAGTACTTC. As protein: CASSFLSGGEQYF.

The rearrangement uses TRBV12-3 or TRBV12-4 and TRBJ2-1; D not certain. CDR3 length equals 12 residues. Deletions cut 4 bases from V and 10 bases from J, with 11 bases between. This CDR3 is CASSYHSKEQFF. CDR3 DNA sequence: TGTGCCAGCAGTTATCACTCAAAGGAGCAGTTCTTC.

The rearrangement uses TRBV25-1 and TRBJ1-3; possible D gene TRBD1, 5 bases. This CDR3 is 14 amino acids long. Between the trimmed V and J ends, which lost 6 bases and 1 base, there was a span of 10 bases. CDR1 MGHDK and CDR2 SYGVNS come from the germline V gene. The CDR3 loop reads CASSDPGSGNTIYF. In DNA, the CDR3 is TGTGCCAGCAGCGACCCAGGGTCTGGAAACACCATATATTTT. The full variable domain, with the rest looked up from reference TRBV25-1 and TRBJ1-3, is EADIYQTPRYLVIGTGKKITLECSQTMGHDKMYWYQQDPGMELHLIHYSYGVNSTEKGDLSSESTVSRIRTEHFPLTLESARPSHTSQYLCASSDPGSGNTIYFGEGSWLTVV.

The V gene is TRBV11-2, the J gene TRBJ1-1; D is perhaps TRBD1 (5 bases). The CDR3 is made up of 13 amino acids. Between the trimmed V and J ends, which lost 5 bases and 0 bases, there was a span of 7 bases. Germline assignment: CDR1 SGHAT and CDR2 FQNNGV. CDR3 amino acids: CASSRQLNTEAFF. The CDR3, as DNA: TGTGCCAGCAGCCGACAGCTGAACACTGAAGCTTTCTTT.

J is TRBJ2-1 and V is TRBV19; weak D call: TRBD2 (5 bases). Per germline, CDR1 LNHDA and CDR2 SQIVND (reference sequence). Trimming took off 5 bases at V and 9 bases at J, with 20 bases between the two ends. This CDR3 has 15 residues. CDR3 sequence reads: CASSPGEGGFREQFF. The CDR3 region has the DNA TGTGCCAGTAGTCCAGGAGAGGGCGGGTTTCGTGAGCAGTTCTTC.

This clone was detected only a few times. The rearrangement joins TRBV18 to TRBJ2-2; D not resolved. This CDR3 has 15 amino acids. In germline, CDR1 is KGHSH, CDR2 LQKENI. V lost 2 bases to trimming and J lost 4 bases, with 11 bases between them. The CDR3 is CASSPTLSGTGELFF. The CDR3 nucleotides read TGTGCCAGCTCACCAACACTGTCGGGCACCGGGGAGCTGTTTTTT.

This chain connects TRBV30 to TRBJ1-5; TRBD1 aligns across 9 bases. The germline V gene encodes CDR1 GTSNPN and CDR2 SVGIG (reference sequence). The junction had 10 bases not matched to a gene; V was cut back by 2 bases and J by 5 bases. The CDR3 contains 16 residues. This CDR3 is CAWSPDRGRRDQPQHF. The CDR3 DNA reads TGTGCCTGGAGTCCGGACAGGGGACGCAGGGATCAGCCCCAGCATTTT.

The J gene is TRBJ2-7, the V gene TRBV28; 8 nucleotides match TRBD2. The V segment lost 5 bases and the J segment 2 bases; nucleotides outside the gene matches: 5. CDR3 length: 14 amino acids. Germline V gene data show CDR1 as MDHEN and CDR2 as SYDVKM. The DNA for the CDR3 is TGTGCCAGCAGTCAGCGGGGGCTTACCTACGAGCAGTACTTC. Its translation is CASSQRGLTYEQYF.

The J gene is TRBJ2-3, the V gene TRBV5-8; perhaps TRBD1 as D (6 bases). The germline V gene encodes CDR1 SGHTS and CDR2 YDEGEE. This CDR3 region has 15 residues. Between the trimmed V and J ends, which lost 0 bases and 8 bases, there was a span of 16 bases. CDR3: CASSLDSHLGGTQYF. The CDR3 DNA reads TGTGCCAGCAGCTTGGACAGCCACCTAGGGGGTACGCAGTATTTT.

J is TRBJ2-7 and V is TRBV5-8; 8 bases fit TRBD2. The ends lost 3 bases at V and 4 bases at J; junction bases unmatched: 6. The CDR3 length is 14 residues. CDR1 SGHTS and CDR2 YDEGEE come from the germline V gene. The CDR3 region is CASSYAGGTYEQYF. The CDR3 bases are TGTGCCAGCAGCTACGCGGGGGGAACGTACGAGCAGTACTTC.

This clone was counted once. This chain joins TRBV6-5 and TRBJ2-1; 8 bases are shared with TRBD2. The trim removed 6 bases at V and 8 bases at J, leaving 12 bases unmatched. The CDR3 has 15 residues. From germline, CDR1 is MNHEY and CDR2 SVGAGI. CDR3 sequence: CASRVSGGGRYEQFF. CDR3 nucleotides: TGTGCCAGCAGGGTCAGTGGCGGGGGGAGGTATGAGCAGTTCTTC.

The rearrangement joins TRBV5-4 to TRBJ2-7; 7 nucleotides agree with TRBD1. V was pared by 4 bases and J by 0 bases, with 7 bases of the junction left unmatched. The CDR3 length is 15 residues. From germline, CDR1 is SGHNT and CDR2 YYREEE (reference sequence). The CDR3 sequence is CASSAPGQLSYEQYF. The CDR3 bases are TGTGCCAGCAGCGCACCGGGACAGCTCTCCTACGAGCAGTACTTC.